This T cell receptor (beta chain) is drawn from a study of shared T cell receptors in the human thymus. Only in-frame clones appear in the TCRdb table, and some are missing; sequencing was by immunoSEQ multiplex PCR. Among about 660,000 clones listed, about 89% were seen once. The junction had 4 bases not matched to a gene; V was cut back by 3 bases and J by 0 bases. The CDR3 is 15 residues long. Germline CDR1 reads MDHEN; CDR2 reads SYDVKM. These data are also associated with another study on human thymus T cells.

Material for sequencing was thymocytes. This receptor was identified in a boy under three years old with a congenital heart defect. The genes are TRBV28 and TRBJ2-7, with TRBD1 matching over 8 bases. The CDR3, as DNA: TGTGCCAGCAGTTTTGGACAGGGATCCTCCTACGAGCAGTACTTC. Its translation: CASSFGQGSSYEQYF.